This TCR beta chain emerged from a study of cytomegalovirus exposure and HLA in healthy donors. Germline loops: CDR1 SEHNR, CDR2 FQNEAQ (reference sequence). This CDR3 contains 17 residues. V was cut by 4 bases and J by 7 bases, with 25 bases left in between. Note on this clone: Its antigen is as yet unknown.

PCR involved 60 Vbeta and 13 Jbeta primers. Libraries were prepared by immunoSEQ multiplex PCR; TCRdb keeps only in-frame clonotypes and omits some of them. The data contain 240,000 or so clones, over 70% of them singletons. The donors (healthy individuals) were bone marrow donors. Unrecorded immune exposure was likely among donors, who were nominally healthy when sampled. Study-wide results and caveats: At a 0.05 false discovery rate, a later analysis found 16,951 TCR beta sequences to be associated with HLA alleles. Some TCR beta chains (about 180 of them) were listed as cytomegalovirus-associated.

This rearrangement joins TRBV7-9 to TRBJ1-1; perhaps TRBD1 as D (5 bases). The material sequenced was PBMCs. The clonotype originates from a woman aged 55-75 years in good health and CMV-seropositive. The CDR3 region is CASSSLPSTVGGLEAFF. CDR3 in DNA: TGTGCCAGCAGCTCCCTTCCCTCGACAGTGGGGGGACTTGAAGCTTTCTTT.